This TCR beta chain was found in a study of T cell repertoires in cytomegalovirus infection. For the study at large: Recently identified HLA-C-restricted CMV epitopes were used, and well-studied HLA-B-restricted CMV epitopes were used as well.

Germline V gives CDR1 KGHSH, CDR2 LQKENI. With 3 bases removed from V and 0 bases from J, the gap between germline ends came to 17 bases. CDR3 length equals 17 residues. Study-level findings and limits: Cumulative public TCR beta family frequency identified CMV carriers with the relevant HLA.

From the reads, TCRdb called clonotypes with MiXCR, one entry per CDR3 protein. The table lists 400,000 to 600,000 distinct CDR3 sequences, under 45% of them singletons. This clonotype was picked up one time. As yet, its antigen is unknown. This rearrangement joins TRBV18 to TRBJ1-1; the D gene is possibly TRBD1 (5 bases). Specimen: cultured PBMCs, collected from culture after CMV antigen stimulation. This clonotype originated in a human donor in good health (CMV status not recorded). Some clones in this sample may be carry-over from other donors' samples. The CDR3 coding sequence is TGTGCCAGCTCACCTCAGGGAATCAGGGCCGTGAACACTGAAGCTTTCTTT. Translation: CASSPQGIRAVNTEAFF. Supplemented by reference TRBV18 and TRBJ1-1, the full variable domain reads NAGVMQNPRHLVRRRGQEARLRCSPMKGHSHVYWYRQLPEEGLKFMVYLQKENIIDESGMPKERFSAEFPKEGPSILRIQQVVRGDSAAYFCASSPQGIRAVNTEAFFGQGTRLTVV.